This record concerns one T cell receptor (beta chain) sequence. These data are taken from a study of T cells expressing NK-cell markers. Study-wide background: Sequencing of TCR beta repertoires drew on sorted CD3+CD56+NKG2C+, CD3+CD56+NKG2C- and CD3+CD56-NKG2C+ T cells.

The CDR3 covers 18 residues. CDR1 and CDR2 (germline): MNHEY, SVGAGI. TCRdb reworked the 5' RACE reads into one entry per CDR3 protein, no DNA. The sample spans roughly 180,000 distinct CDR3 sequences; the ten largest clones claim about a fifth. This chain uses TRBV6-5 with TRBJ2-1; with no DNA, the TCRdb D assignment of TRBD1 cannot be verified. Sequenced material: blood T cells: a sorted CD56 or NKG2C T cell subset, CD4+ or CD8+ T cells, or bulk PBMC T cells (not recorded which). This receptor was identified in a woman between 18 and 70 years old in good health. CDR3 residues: CASSYSPGGSLSYNEQFF.